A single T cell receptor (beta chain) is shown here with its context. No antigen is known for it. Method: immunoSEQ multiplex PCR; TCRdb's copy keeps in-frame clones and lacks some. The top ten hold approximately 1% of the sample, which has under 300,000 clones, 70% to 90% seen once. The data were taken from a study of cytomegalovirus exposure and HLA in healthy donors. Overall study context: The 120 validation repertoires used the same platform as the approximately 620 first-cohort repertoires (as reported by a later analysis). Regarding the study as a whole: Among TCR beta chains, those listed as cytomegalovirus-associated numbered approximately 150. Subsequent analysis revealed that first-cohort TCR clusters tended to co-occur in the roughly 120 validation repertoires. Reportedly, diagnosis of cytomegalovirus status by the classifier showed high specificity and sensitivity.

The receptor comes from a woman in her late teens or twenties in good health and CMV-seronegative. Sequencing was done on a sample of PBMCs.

The CDR3 DNA sequence: TGTGCCAGCAGTGAAGCGCGAAATTTCCCCGTGCACAATCAGCCCCAGCATTTT. It codes for CASSEARNFPVHNQPQHF. The V call is TRBV2, the J call TRBJ1-5, with D hard to call. CDR1 and CDR2 from the germline V gene are SNHLY and FYNNEI. The CDR3 runs to 18 residues. The V end lost 0 bases, the J end lost 3 bases, and 18 bases lay between the germline ends. Based on the CDR3 plus reference TRBV2 and TRBJ1-5, the full variable domain is EPEVTQTPSHQVTQMGQEVILRCVPISNHLYFYWYRQILGQKVEFLVSFYNNEISEKSEIFDDQFSVERPDGSNFTLKIRSTKLEDSAMYFCASSEARNFPVHNQPQHFGDGTRLSIL.